This T cell receptor (beta chain) was sequenced for a study of control samples from healthy donors and cancer patients. Data came from immunoSEQ multiplex PCR; TCRdb stores just in-frame clones and leaves some out. The sample yields about 42,000 clones, around four fifths seen once. The V gene's germline CDR1 is LNHNV and CDR2 YYDKDF (reference sequence). V shed 4 bases, J shed 3 bases, and the junction held 9 bases outside the gene matches. The CDR3 extends over 16 amino acids. The chain is built from TRBV15 and TRBJ1-5; 7 positions match TRBD1. The TCR was taken from a man in his fifties or sixties in good health. The sequencing sample was made of blood. This CDR3 is CATSTHSTGLNQPQHF. CDR3 DNA sequence: TGTGCCACCAGCACACACTCGACAGGGCTCAATCAGCCCCAGCATTTT.